Listed below are T cell receptor beta chains from one sample, sequenced in a study of blood T cell repertoires in COVID-19. This table comes from immunoSEQ multiplex PCR, and its TCRdb copy is limited to in-frame clones, with some not included. The sample yields more than 95,000 clones, around 89% seen once. The material sequenced was peripheral blood. All receptors come from a woman aged 60-70 years with acute or convalescent COVID-19. Both conserved end residues are part of each CDR3. D genes are given only for firm matches. Clone sizes are given selectively: once, few, many, or a class where the clone is expanded.

D | size | J | V | CDR3 | DNA
NA | NA | TRBJ2-7 | TRBV28 | CASSLANLYEQYF | TGTGCCAGCAGTCTGGCCAACCTCTACGAGCAGTACTTC
TRBD2 | NA | TRBJ2-2 | TRBV9 | CASSPRWTSGRGTGELFF | TGTGCCAGCAGCCCCCGTTGGACTAGCGGGAGGGGCACCGGGGAGCTGTTTTTT
TRBD1 | NA | TRBJ1-4 | TRBV19 | CASGGGGANEKLFF | TGTGCCAGTGGAGGGGGCGGAGCTAATGAAAAACTGTTTTTT
TRBD1 | NA | TRBJ2-3 | TRBV7-2 | CASSQRTGSGTDTQYF | TGTGCCAGCAGCCAGCGGACAGGGAGTGGCACAGATACGCAGTATTTT
NA | NA | TRBJ1-6 | TRBV19 | CASKEGGLPLHF | TGTGCCAGTAAGGAAGGGGGTCTTCCCCTCCACTTT
TRBD1 | once | TRBJ1-2 | TRBV6-5 | CASGATGGYGYTF | TGTGCCAGCGGGGCCACAGGGGGCTATGGCTACACCTTC
TRBD2 | NA | TRBJ2-1 | TRBV10-2 | CASRYPGGEQFF | TGCGCCAGCAGGTACCCGGGGGGTGAGCAGTTCTTC
NA | NA | TRBJ1-6 | TRBV9 | CASSVRDQGGSPLHF | TGTGCCAGCAGCGTAAGAGACCAGGGTGGATCACCCCTCCACTTT
NA | NA | TRBJ2-5 | TRBV5-1 | CASSGPRETQYF | TGCGCCAGCAGCGGCCCCAGGGAGACCCAGTACTTC
TRBD1 | NA | TRBJ1-1 | TRBV18 | CASSPWDRGRTEAFF | TGTGCCAGCTCACCATGGGACAGGGGGCGAACTGAAGCTTTCTTT
TRBD1 | NA | TRBJ1-5 | TRBV7-9 | CASSPTGSSNQPQHF | TGTGCCAGCAGCCCGACAGGGTCGAGCAATCAGCCCCAGCATTTT
NA | NA | TRBJ1-1 | TRBV19 | CASSINRAPNTEAFF | TGTGCCAGTAGTATAAACAGAGCCCCGAACACTGAAGCTTTCTTT
NA | NA | TRBJ2-4 | TRBV5-1 | CASSENTIQYF | TGCGCCAGCAGCGAAAACACCATTCAGTACTTC
TRBD1 | NA | TRBJ2-2 | TRBV28 | CASSSRTGELFF | TGTGCCAGCAGTTCTCGGACAGGAGAGCTGTTTTTT
TRBD1 | few | TRBJ1-5 | TRBV4-1 | CASSQEPGGFSNQPQHF | TGCGCCAGCAGCCAAGAGCCAGGGGGATTTAGCAATCAGCCCCAGCATTTT
NA | once | TRBJ1-5 | TRBV6-5 | CASSRGGGQPQHF | TGTGCCAGCAGTCGAGGGGGAGGGCAGCCCCAGCATTTT
NA | few | TRBJ1-2 | TRBV28 | CASSLGPTIYGYTF | TGTGCCAGCAGTTTAGGACCGACTATCTATGGCTACACCTTC